This T cell receptor beta chain was recorded in a study of radiation and T cells in renal cell carcinoma. In the study overall: Nephrectomy followed 15 Gy stereotactic body radiation by 4 weeks.

Clones were sequenced by immunoSEQ multiplex PCR, and TCRdb holds only the in-frame ones, with some missing. The repertoire holds 130,000 to 150,000 clones, with over 75% as singletons. CDR3 length: 15 residues. The trim removed 1 base at V and 5 bases at J, leaving 5 bases unmatched. The germline V gene has CDR1 SGHDT and CDR2 YYEEEE. The time point is: baseline pretreatment blood. Regarding treatment: 15 Gy SBRT to primary tumor, nephrectomy 4 weeks later. Serial blood draws occurred at baseline and 2 and 4 weeks post-SBRT. The chain joins TRBV5-6 to TRBJ2-3; 9 bases are a match to TRBD2. The receptor was isolated from a woman in her 50s with renal cell carcinoma. Sample: blood, taken from a patient whose treatment included radiotherapy and nephrectomy. The CDR3, as DNA: TGTGCCAGCAGCTTGTTAGCGGGGGCAGGAGATACGCAGTATTTT. Encoded protein: CASSLLAGAGDTQYF.